This T cell receptor beta chain was recovered during a study of regulatory T cells in long-lasting Graves disease. Comment on this clonotype: The antigen is undetermined.

Study-level points and caveats: TRBV28, TRBJ1-2 and TRBJ2-5 were segments that persistent disease favored.

V was pared by 0 bases and J by 6 bases, with 7 bases between. The germline CDR1 and CDR2 sequences are SGHRS and YFSETQ. This CDR3 has 12 amino acids. The time point is: newly diagnosed GD, antithyroid drugs for less than 3 months. PBMC RNA was the source of the TCR library. Through Arm-PCR of CDR3 regions and iRepertoire HTBI primers, TCR beta libraries were built. TCRdb re-called the multiplex PCR reads through MiXCR, storing one row per CDR3 protein. In the table there are roughly 400,000 distinct CDR3 sequences, approximately 16% of which are singletons. The same sample was also studied in work on T cells in Graves' hyperthyroidism and ophthalmopathy. That study reports: Uncontrolled infection, other autoimmune disease, pregnancy or lactation excluded patients.

This sample comprised peripheral blood mononuclear cells (PBMCs), obtained at new diagnosis, from a patient treated with antithyroid drugs. This sequence originates from a woman in her thirties or forties with Graves disease. The chain is built from TRBV5-1 and TRBJ2-7; D is ambiguous. CDR3 DNA: TGCGCCAGCAGCTTGGACAACCTCGAGCAGTACTTC. Amino acids: CASSLDNLEQYF.